Described below is a single T cell receptor beta chain sequence and its context. V lost 6 bases to trimming and J lost 4 bases; unmatched junction nucleotides: 29. The CDR3 has 21 amino acids. Germline lookup yields CDR1 MGHRA and CDR2 YSYEKL. The data were taken from a study of blood T cell repertoires in COVID-19. At the level of the study: PBMCs, B-cell-depleted T cells, or T cells provided the cDNA or gDNA that made up the material.

As handled by the study authors: Amplification of reference gene primers provided the estimated nucleated cell counts. Libraries were prepared by immunoSEQ multiplex PCR; TCRdb keeps only in-frame clonotypes and omits some of them. The DNA gave D and trimming, while V, J and clone size come from that table. The repertoire consists of a few hundred thousand clones, with about 80% occurring once and the leading ten covering under 1.5%. This chain links TRBV4-1 with TRBJ1-2, with 7 positions matching TRBD1. This sequence was found in a woman between 35 and 50 years old with acute COVID-19. Sequences were obtained from PBMCs or T cells enriched from blood (not recorded which). The CDR3 spells CASSYRQGIHGDLQALYGYTF. In nucleotides, the CDR3 is TGCGCCAGCAGTTACCGACAGGGCATCCACGGTGACCTCCAAGCCCTCTATGGCTACACCTTC.